A single sample is the source of the 29 T cell receptor beta chains below, sequenced in a study of cytomegalovirus exposure and HLA in healthy donors. PCR used 60 Vbeta primers and 13 Jbeta primers. Libraries were prepared by immunoSEQ multiplex PCR; TCRdb keeps only in-frame clonotypes and omits some of them. The top ten clones hold around 3.2% of a sample with about 170,000 clones, roughly 73% of them seen once. The sequenced sample consisted of PBMCs. These receptors all stem from a female donor in good health and CMV-seronegative.

The V and J genes are TRBV2 and TRBJ2-5, with D possibly being TRBD1 (5 bases). The V end lost 11 bases, the J end lost 1 base, and 14 bases lay between the germline ends. This CDR3 contains 13 residues. Germline V gene data show CDR1 as SNHLY and CDR2 as FYNNEI. The CDR3 DNA sequence: TGTGCCTTAAACAGGATACTCCAAGAGACCCAGTACTTC. It encodes CALNRILQETQYF. The variable domain in full, completed from reference TRBV2 and TRBJ2-5, reads EPEVTQTPSHQVTQMGQEVILRCVPISNHLYFYWYRQILGQKVEFLVSFYNNEISEKSEIFDDQFSVERPDGSNFTLKIRSTKLEDSAMYFCALNRILQETQYFGPGTRLLVL.

J is TRBJ2-2 and V is TRBV9, with 14 bases aligning to TRBD2. J lost 7 bases, V lost 3 bases, and 17 bases had no gene match. CDR1 SGDLS and CDR2 YYNGEE come from the germline V gene. The CDR3 length is 20 residues. CDR3 protein: CASSARRPGLAGGRGGELFF. Written as DNA, the CDR3 is TGTGCCAGCAGCGCCCGACGCCCCGGACTAGCGGGGGGCCGGGGCGGGGAGCTGTTTTTT. Full variable domain (remainder filled in from reference TRBV9 and TRBJ2-2): DSGVTQTPKHLITATGQRVTLRCSPRSGDLSVYWYQQSLDQGLQFLIQYYNGEERAKGNILERFSAQQFPDLHSELNLSSLELGDSALYFCASSARRPGLAGGRGGELFFGEGSRLTVL.

V is TRBV15 and J is TRBJ2-1, with 8 bases that match TRBD2. From germline, CDR1 is LNHNV and CDR2 YYDKDF (reference sequence). The length of the CDR3 is 17 residues. V shed 3 bases, J shed 5 bases, and the junction held 12 bases outside the gene matches. For the CDR3, the DNA is TGTGCCACCAGCAGCCAGCTATCGGGAGGGCCCCACAATGAGCAGTTCTTC. This sequence encodes CATSSQLSGGPHNEQFF.

Concerning this clone: Within the sample, other DNA sequences also encode this same CDR3. The V call is TRBV4-1, the J call TRBJ2-1; TRBD1 might be the D (6 bases). The CDR3 covers 15 residues. The V end lost 9 bases, the J end lost 6 bases, and 21 bases lay between the germline ends. Germline V gives CDR1 MGHRA, CDR2 YSYEKL. CDR3: CARGLWGQRGNEQFF. CDR3 bases: TGCGCCAGAGGACTGTGGGGGCAAAGGGGCAATGAGCAGTTCTTC.

The chain joins TRBV18 to TRBJ1-3; TRBD1 matches at 10 bases. Trimming removed 5 bases from V and 7 bases from J; junction bases left unmatched: 2. The germline CDR1 and CDR2 sequences are KGHSH and LQKENI. The CDR3 sequence is 13 residues long. Here the CDR3 reads CASSLDRGNTIYF. Written as DNA, the CDR3 is TGTGCCAGCTCATTGGACAGGGGGAACACCATATATTTT.

The chain links TRBV15 to TRBJ1-1, with D possibly matching TRBD1 (5 bases). The CDR3 contains 14 residues. CDR1 is LNHNV and CDR2 is YYDKDF in the germline V gene (reference sequence). The V gene lost 0 bases and the J gene lost 5 bases, with 10 bases spanning the gap. CDR3: CATSRDTGGTEAFF. CDR3 bases: TGTGCCACCAGCAGAGATACGGGGGGAACTGAAGCTTTCTTT.

The J gene is TRBJ1-1, the V gene TRBV5-1; perhaps TRBD1 as D (5 bases). Looked up from germline, CDR1 is SGHRS and CDR2 is YFSETQ. The CDR3 is 14 residues long. Trimming left V 0 bases short and J 6 bases short, with 12 bases between. CDR3 sequence: CASSLVSGKAEAFF. In DNA, the CDR3 is TGCGCCAGCAGCTTGGTATCAGGGAAGGCTGAAGCTTTCTTT.

This chain links TRBV13 with TRBJ1-5; D not resolved. Per germline, CDR1 PRHDT and CDR2 FYEKMQ (reference sequence). V was pared by 0 bases and J by 6 bases, with 12 bases between. The CDR3 loop spans 15 amino acids. CDR3 nucleotide sequence: TGTGCCAGCAGCTTAGGCCCGGGTGTAGGTCAGCCCCAGCATTTT. It is translated as CASSLGPGVGQPQHF.

The genes are TRBV14 and TRBJ2-7; 9 positions match TRBD1. This CDR3 region has 15 residues. Germline CDR1 reads SGHDN; CDR2 reads FVKESK. V shed 4 bases and J 1 base; nucleotides not matched to a gene: 5. CDR3 in amino acids: CASSRYGTGSYEQYF. In nucleotides, the CDR3 is TGTGCCAGCAGCCGCTACGGGACAGGGTCCTACGAGCAGTACTTC.

The chain recombines TRBV7-3 with TRBJ1-2; D may be TRBD1 (5 bases). The CDR3 contains 15 residues. V was clipped by 5 bases and J by 1 base, with 14 bases between them. CDR1 is SGHTA and CDR2 is FQGTGA in the germline V gene. The CDR3 loop is CASSALDRFNYGYTF. CDR3 nucleotides: TGTGCCAGCAGCGCCCTCGACAGATTTAACTATGGCTACACCTTC.

The chain links TRBV4-3 to TRBJ1-1; D unresolved. The CDR3 has 15 residues. V lost 4 bases, J lost 4 bases, and 16 bases lay in between. Per germline, CDR1 LGHNA and CDR2 YSLEER. In DNA form, the CDR3 reads TGCGCCAGCAGCCTCGACACAATCGCCGGCACTGAAGCTTTCTTT. As protein: CASSLDTIAGTEAFF.

This clone was counted a single time. The chain uses TRBV9 and TRBJ2-5, with 13 bases fitting TRBD2. Germline CDR1 reads SGDLS; CDR2 reads YYNGEE. Unmatched junction bases numbered 4, after V lost 3 bases and J lost 5 bases. The CDR3 spans 15 residues. The CDR3 region has the DNA TGTGCCAGCAGCGGTGGGACTAGCGGGGCTGAGACCCAGTACTTC. It translates to CASSGGTSGAETQYF.

The rearrangement uses TRBV28 and TRBJ2-7; 9 positions match TRBD1. Trimming cost V 5 bases and J 5 bases; bases outside gene matches: 10. The CDR3 is 15 residues long. Germline CDR1 reads MDHEN; CDR2 reads SYDVKM. In nucleotides, the CDR3 is TGTGCCAGCAGTGGAGGGGACAGGGACGTCGACGAGCAGTACTTC. Translating gives CASSGGDRDVDEQYF.

The V call is TRBV7-3, the J call TRBJ2-3, with 10 bases lining up with TRBD2. The CDR3 is 15 amino acids. The germline CDR1 and CDR2 sequences are SGHTA and FQGTGA. The ends lost 3 bases at V and 3 bases at J; junction bases unmatched: 3. CDR3 DNA sequence: TGTGCCAGCAGCTTCCAGCGGGGGGGGACAGATACGCAGTATTTT. Residues: CASSFQRGGTDTQYF.

The V and J genes are TRBV2 and TRBJ2-4; 11 bases are a match to TRBD2. V gave up 1 base and J gave up 6 bases; unmatched junction bases: 5. CDR3 size: 16 residues. CDR1 SNHLY and CDR2 FYNNEI come from the germline V gene. The CDR3 protein is CASSEGTSGYGNIQYF. The DNA of the CDR3 is TGTGCCAGCAGTGAAGGGACTAGCGGGTATGGAAACATTCAGTACTTC.

This sequence joins TRBV2 and TRBJ2-7; TRBD2 matches at 13 bases. In germline, CDR1 is SNHLY, CDR2 FYNNEI. Trimming removed 5 bases from V and 0 bases from J; junction bases left unmatched: 10. The CDR3 is 18 residues long. The CDR3 sequence: CASSSSTSGGTSSYEQYF. The CDR3 DNA reads TGTGCCAGCAGTTCCTCGACTAGCGGGGGGACCTCCTCCTACGAGCAGTACTTC.

This clone was picked up a small number of times. The chain recombines TRBV4-3 with TRBJ2-3, with TRBD2 identical over 9 bases. Germline CDR1 LGHNA, CDR2 YSLEER. This CDR3 is 17 amino acids long. With V trimmed by 4 bases and J by 5 bases, 13 bases remained unmatched. The CDR3 DNA reads as TGCGCCAGCAGCCTCCTTAGGGCGGGGGGGGCCCGAGATACGCAGTATTTT. Translating gives CASSLLRAGGARDTQYF.

The V gene is TRBV11-3, the J gene TRBJ1-2; 8 bases fit TRBD1. The germline gives CDR1 SGHNT, CDR2 YENEEA. V trimming: 4 bases; J trimming: 7 bases; junction bases outside the gene matches: 2. The CDR3 has 12 residues. DNA for the CDR3: TGTGCCAGCAGCTCCGACAGGGGTGGCTACACCTTC. This codes for CASSSDRGGYTF.

This clone was counted a few times. This chain connects TRBV2 to TRBJ1-2; D unclear. V lost 6 bases and J 5 bases, leaving 10 bases between the germline ends. Germline V gene sequence: CDR1 SNHLY, CDR2 FYNNEI. The length of the CDR3 is 12 residues. The CDR3 DNA reads as TGTGCCAGCAGGATTAGCAGTTATGGCTACACCTTC. It translates to CASRISSYGYTF. The full variable domain, rest sourced from reference TRBV2 and TRBJ1-2, is EPEVTQTPSHQVTQMGQEVILRCVPISNHLYFYWYRQILGQKVEFLVSFYNNEISEKSEIFDDQFSVERPDGSNFTLKIRSTKLEDSAMYFCASRISSYGYTFGSGTRLTVV.

In DNA, the CDR3 is TGTGCCTGGAATTACAATACCGGGACCCAGCATTTT. Residues: CAWNYNTGTQHF. The chain has TRBV30 and TRBJ1-5; D gene unclear. With 4 bases removed from V and 11 bases from J, the gap between germline ends came to 15 bases. This CDR3 is built from 12 residues. Germline lookup yields CDR1 GTSNPN and CDR2 SVGIG (reference sequence).

This chain connects TRBV7-2 to TRBJ1-2, with TRBD1 as a possible D gene (6 bases). V was cut by 7 bases and J by 4 bases, with 16 bases left in between. CDR3 size: 14 residues. In germline, CDR1 is SGHTA, CDR2 FQGNSA. DNA for the CDR3: TGTGCCAGCACCGTGACAGGCCCTGTCTATGGCTACACCTTC. Translation: CASTVTGPVYGYTF. Complete variable domain (other parts from reference TRBV7-2 and TRBJ1-2): GAGVSQSPSNKVTEKGKDVELRCDPISGHTALYWYRQSLGQGLEFLIYFQGNSAPDKSGLPSDRFSAERTGGSVSTLTIQRTQQEDSAVYLCASTVTGPVYGYTFGSGTRLTVV.

The CDR3 region has the DNA TGTGCCAGTACTCCCCCCCGGGGGACGAGTACCTACAATGAGCAGTTCTTC. It specifies CASTPPRGTSTYNEQFF. The chain is built from TRBV19 and TRBJ2-1; tentatively, D is TRBD2 (6 bases). V lost 7 bases and J 2 bases, leaving 21 bases between the germline ends. The V gene's germline CDR1 is LNHDA and CDR2 SQIVND (reference sequence). This CDR3 is 17 amino acids long.

The CDR3 DNA sequence: TGTGCCAGCAGCCAAGATGGGACAGTTAATTCACCCCTCCACTTT. Its protein is CASSQDGTVNSPLHF. This sequence joins TRBV4-2 and TRBJ1-6; 7 positions match TRBD1. Trimming removed 0 bases from V and 6 bases from J; junction bases left unmatched: 2. This CDR3 has 15 residues. Germline assignment: CDR1 LGHNA and CDR2 YNFKEQ.

This clone was counted only a few times. The chain couples TRBV4-1 to TRBJ1-2; D is perhaps TRBD1 (6 bases). Per germline, CDR1 MGHRA and CDR2 YSYEKL. The germline V and J ends were trimmed by 4 bases and 2 bases, with 8 bases remaining between them. The CDR3 sequence is 13 residues long. The CDR3: CASSRDMNYGYTF. CDR3 DNA: TGCGCCAGCAGCCGGGACATGAACTATGGCTACACCTTC.

In DNA, the CDR3 is TGTGCCAGCAGTTACGCCGGGACAGGGGAAGAGACCCAGTACTTC. Translated, it gives CASSYAGTGEETQYF. The V call is TRBV6-6, the J call TRBJ2-5; 10 bases are a match to TRBD1. J gave up 3 bases and V 2 bases, and 3 bases lay outside the gene matches. The CDR3 runs to 15 residues. Germline CDR1 reads MNHNY; CDR2 reads SVGAGI (reference sequence).

This clone was seen only once. CDR3 sequence reads: CAGQGRDNQPQHF. The DNA of the CDR3 is TGTGCCGGTCAGGGGAGGGACAATCAGCCCCAGCATTTT. V and J are TRBV28 and TRBJ1-5, with D perhaps TRBD1 (6 bases). The CDR3 spans 13 residues. V lost 11 bases and J lost 3, with 14 bases in between. Germline V CDR1 and CDR2: MDHEN, SYDVKM.

The genes are TRBV2 and TRBJ2-3, with D tentatively TRBD2 (6 bases). In germline, CDR1 is SNHLY, CDR2 FYNNEI. The CDR3 has 14 residues. V was cut by 4 bases and J by 5 bases, with 13 bases left in between. CDR3 nucleotides: TGTGCCAGCAGTGTCCTAGCGAGTAGAGATACGCAGTATTTT. This encodes CASSVLASRDTQYF.

The J gene is TRBJ1-2, the V gene TRBV25-1, with D unresolved. The CDR3 runs to 12 residues. The germline CDR1 and CDR2 sequences are MGHDK and SYGVNS. V lost 6 bases and J lost 4, with 9 bases in between. The CDR3 region has the DNA TGTGCCAGCAGAGCCACGGGCTATGGCTACACCTTC. Translation: CASRATGYGYTF.

CDR3 bases: TGTGCCAGCAGCTGGGGGACTAGCGGGAGGGTATCCGATACGCAGTATTTT. Amino acid sequence: CASSWGTSGRVSDTQYF. The V and J genes are TRBV5-6 and TRBJ2-3, with TRBD2 identical over 16 bases. V shed 3 bases and J 6 bases; nucleotides not matched to a gene: 7. CDR1 and CDR2 from the germline V gene are SGHDT and YYEEEE. The CDR3 is 17 amino acids.